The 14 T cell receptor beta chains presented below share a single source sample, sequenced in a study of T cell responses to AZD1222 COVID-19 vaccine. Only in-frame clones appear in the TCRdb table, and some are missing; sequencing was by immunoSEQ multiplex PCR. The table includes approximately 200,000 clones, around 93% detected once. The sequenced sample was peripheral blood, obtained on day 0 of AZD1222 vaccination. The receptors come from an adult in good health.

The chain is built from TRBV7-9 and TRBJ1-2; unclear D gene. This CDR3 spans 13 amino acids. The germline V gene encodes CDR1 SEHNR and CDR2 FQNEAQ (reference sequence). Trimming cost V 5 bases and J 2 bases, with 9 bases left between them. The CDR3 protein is CASSQAPNYGYTF. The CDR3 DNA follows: TGTGCCAGCAGCCAAGCACCGAACTATGGCTACACCTTC. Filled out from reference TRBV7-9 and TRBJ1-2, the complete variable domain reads DTGVSQNPRHKITKRGQNVTFRCDPISEHNRLYWYRQTLGQGPEFLTYFQNEAQLEKSRLLSDRFSAERPKGSFSTLEIQRTEQGDSAMYLCASSQAPNYGYTFGSGTRLTVV.

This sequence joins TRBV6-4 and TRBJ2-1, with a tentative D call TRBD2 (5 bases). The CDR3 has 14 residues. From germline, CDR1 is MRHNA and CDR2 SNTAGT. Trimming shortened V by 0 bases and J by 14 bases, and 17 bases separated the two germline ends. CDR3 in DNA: TGTGCCAGCAGTGACTCGAGGGATAAGCCCAAGGAGTTCTTC. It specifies CASSDSRDKPKEFF.

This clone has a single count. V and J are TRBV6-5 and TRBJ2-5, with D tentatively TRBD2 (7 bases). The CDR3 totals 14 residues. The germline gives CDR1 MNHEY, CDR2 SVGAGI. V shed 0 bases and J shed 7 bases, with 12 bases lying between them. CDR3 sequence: CASSYSVGGGTQYF. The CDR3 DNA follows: TGTGCCAGCAGTTACTCGGTGGGAGGGGGGACCCAGTACTTC.

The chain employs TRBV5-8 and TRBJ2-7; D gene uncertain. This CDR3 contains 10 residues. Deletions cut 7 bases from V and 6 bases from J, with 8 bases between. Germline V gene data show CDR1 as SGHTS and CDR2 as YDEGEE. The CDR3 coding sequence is TGTGCCAGCTTTGTTCCCGAGCAGTACTTC. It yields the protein CASFVPEQYF.

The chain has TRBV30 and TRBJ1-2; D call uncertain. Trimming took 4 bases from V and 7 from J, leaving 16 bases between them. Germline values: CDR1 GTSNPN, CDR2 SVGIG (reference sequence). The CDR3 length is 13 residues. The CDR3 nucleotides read TGTGCCTGGACCGAGAGTAGGGATGCTGGCTACACCTTC. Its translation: CAWTESRDAGYTF.

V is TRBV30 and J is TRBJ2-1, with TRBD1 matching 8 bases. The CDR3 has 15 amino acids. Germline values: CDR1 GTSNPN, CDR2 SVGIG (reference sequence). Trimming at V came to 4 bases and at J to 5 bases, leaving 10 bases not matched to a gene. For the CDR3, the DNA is TGTGCCTGGAATCGGGGACAGGCCGGACACAATGAGCAGTTCTTC. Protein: CAWNRGQAGHNEQFF.

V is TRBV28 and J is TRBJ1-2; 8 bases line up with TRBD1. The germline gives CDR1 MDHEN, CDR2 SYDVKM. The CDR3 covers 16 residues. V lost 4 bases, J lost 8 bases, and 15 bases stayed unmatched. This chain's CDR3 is CASSSPGAGGPGGYTF. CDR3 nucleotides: TGTGCCAGCAGTTCCCCAGGCGCAGGGGGCCCGGGGGGCTACACCTTC.

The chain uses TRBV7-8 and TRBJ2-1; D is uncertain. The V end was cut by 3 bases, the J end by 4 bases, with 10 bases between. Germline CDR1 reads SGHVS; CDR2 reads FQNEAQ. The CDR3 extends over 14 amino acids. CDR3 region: CASSFRYGYNEQFF. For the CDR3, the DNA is TGTGCCAGCAGCTTTAGGTACGGTTACAATGAGCAGTTCTTC.

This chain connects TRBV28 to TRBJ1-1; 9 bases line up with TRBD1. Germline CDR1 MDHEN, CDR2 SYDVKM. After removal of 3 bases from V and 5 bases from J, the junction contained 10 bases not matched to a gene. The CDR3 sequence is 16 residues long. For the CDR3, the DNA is TGTGCCAGCAGTTTGGGGCTTGACAGGGGGAGAACTGAAGCTTTCTTT. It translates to CASSLGLDRGRTEAFF.

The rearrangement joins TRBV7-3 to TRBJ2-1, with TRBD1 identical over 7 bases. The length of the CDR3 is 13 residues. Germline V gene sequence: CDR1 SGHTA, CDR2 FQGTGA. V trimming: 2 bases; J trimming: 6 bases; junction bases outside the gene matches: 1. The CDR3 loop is CASSLQGVNEQFF. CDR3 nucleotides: TGTGCCAGCAGCTTACAGGGGGTCAATGAGCAGTTCTTC.

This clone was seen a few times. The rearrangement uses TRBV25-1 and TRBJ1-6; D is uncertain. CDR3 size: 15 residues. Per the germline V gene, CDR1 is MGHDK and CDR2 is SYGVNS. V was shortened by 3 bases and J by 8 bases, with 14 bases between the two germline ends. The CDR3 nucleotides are TGTGCCAGCAGTGAGCAAGGCAGAATCTATTCACCCCTCCACTTT. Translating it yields CASSEQGRIYSPLHF.

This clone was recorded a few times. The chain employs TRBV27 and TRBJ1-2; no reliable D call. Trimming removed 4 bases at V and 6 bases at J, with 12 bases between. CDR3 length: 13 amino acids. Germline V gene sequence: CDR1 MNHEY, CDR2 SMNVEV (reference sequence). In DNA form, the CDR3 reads TGTGCCAGCAGTTCCCCCAAAAAGAATGGCTACACCTTC. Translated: CASSSPKKNGYTF.

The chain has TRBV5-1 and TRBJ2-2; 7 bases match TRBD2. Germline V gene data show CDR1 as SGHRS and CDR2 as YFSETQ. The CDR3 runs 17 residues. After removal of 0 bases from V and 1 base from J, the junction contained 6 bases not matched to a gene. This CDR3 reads CASSLEGGLGNTGELFF. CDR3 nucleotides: TGCGCCAGCAGCTTGGAGGGAGGGCTCGGGAACACCGGGGAGCTGTTTTTT. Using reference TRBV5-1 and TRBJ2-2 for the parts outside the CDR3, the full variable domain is KAGVTQTPRYLIKTRGQQVTLSCSPISGHRSVSWYQQTPGQGLQFLFEYFSETQRNKGNFPGRFSGRQFSNSRSEMNVSTLELGDSALYLCASSLEGGLGNTGELFFGEGSRLTVL.

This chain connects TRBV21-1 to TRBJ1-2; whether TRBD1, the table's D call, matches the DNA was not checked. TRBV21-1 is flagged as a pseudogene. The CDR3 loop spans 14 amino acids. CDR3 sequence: CASSKRDRGYGYTF. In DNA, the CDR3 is TGTGCCAGCAGCAAAAGAGACAGGGGCTATGGCTACACCTTC.